This T cell receptor beta chain was captured in a study of CD8 T cells in Susac syndrome. The CDR3 has 20 residues. RNA, at 0.5 to 1 ug, was reverse transcribed with random hexamers. Amplification of the TCR beta CDR3 was carried out by immunoSEQ multiplex PCR, which spanned a total of 54 Vbeta and 13 Jbeta segments. TCRdb re-called the immunoSEQ multiplex PCR reads through MiXCR, storing one row per CDR3 protein. The sample shows more than 100,000 distinct CDR3 sequences, over 90% of them seen only once. The T cells that were sequenced for TCR beta were CD8+ and CD4+ cells from blood. J is TRBJ2-6 and V is TRBV21-1; the table assigns TRBD1, which was not confirmed against the DNA. TRBV21-1 is reported as a pseudogene. The clonotype originates from a human donor in good health. What was sequenced was CD4+ T cells from PBMCs. The CDR3 sequence is CASSILRTGPYPSGANVLTF. Here the CDR3 DNA reads TGTGCCAGCAGCATCCTAAGGACAGGCCCATACCCCTCTGGGGCCAACGTCCTGACTTTC.